The 25 T cell receptor beta chains presented below share a single source sample, sequenced in a study of T cell repertoires in cytomegalovirus infection. TCRdb itself ran the reads through MiXCR, one entry per CDR3 protein. The sample holds 150,000 or so distinct CDR3 sequences, roughly 20% seen once. These receptors' antigens are unknown. The source material was CD8+ T cells from cultured PBMCs, sampled from culture after CMV antigen stimulation. The origin of the receptors is a human donor in good health (CMV status not recorded). Some clones in this sample may be carry-over from other donors' samples.

In this sample, this clonotype turned up a few times. The chain recombines TRBV5-1 with TRBJ2-7; 8 bases map to TRBD1. The CDR3 loop spans 16 amino acids. The V gene's germline CDR1 is SGHRS and CDR2 YFSETQ. The ends lost 2 bases at V and 5 bases at J; junction bases unmatched: 12. This CDR3 reads CASSFRNRGSVDEQYF. CDR3 bases: TGCGCCAGCAGCTTCAGGAACAGGGGGTCTGTCGACGAGCAGTACTTC.

Only a few counts were recorded for this clonotype. J is TRBJ2-2 and V is TRBV27; no clear D gene. Germline CDR1 and CDR2: MNHEY and SMNVEV (reference sequence). Trimming cost V 5 bases and J 7 bases, with 11 bases left between them. This CDR3 comprises 13 residues. The CDR3 bases are TGTGCCAGCAGTCCCTCGCAGCACGGGGAGCTGTTTTTT. Protein product: CASSPSQHGELFF.

This clonotype was counted a few times. The chain couples TRBV7-2 to TRBJ2-3; possibly TRBD1 for D (6 bases). Germline values: CDR1 SGHTA, CDR2 FQGNSA. The CDR3 runs to 18 residues. Deletions cut 2 bases from V and 0 bases from J, with 18 bases between. The CDR3 bases are TGTGCCAGCAGCTTAACTTACAGGGCGGAGTCTAGCACAGATACGCAGTATTTT. Its translation is CASSLTYRAESSTDTQYF.

This clonotype has just one count. The V gene is TRBV20-1, the J gene TRBJ2-5, with 9 bases aligning to TRBD1. CDR1 and CDR2 from the germline V gene are DFQATT and SNEGSKA (reference sequence). This CDR3 contains 15 residues. With 0 bases clipped from V and 4 bases from J, the junction kept 6 bases outside the gene matches. The CDR3 reads CSARDWTGAGETQYF. In nucleotides, the CDR3 is TGCAGTGCTAGAGATTGGACAGGGGCGGGAGAGACCCAGTACTTC.

The chain has TRBV7-9 and TRBJ1-1; TRBD1 matches at 12 bases. The CDR3 is made up of 18 amino acids. The V and J ends lost 1 base and 8 bases, in that order; junction bases with no gene match: 14. From germline, CDR1 is SEHNR and CDR2 FQNEAQ (reference sequence). The CDR3 here is CASSLVFGTGGSMAEAFF. In nucleotides, the CDR3 is TGTGCCAGCAGCTTAGTCTTCGGGACAGGGGGCTCCATGGCAGAAGCTTTCTTT. Full variable domain (remainder filled in from reference TRBV7-9 and TRBJ1-1): DTGVSQNPRHKITKRGQNVTFRCDPISEHNRLYWYRQTLGQGPEFLTYFQNEAQLEKSRLLSDRFSAERPKGSFSTLEIQRTEQGDSAMYLCASSLVFGTGGSMAEAFFGQGTRLTVV.

In this sample, this clonotype turned up a few times. The rearrangement joins TRBV4-3 to TRBJ2-7; D is unclear. The germline gives CDR1 LGHNA, CDR2 YSLEER. V lost 4 bases, J lost 2 bases, and 12 bases lay in between. CDR3 size: 14 residues. The CDR3 coding sequence is TGCGCCAGCAGCCTGGCGACTGAGACCTACGAGCAGTACTTC. Amino acids: CASSLATETYEQYF.

This clonotype was found a few times. This chain uses TRBV3-1 with TRBJ1-6, with D unclear. Trimming shortened V by 2 bases and J by 2 bases, and 19 bases separated the two germline ends. Germline loops: CDR1 LGHDT, CDR2 YNNKEL (reference sequence). This CDR3 is 19 amino acids long. As DNA, the CDR3 is TGTGCCAGCAGCCAATTTCGTGGAAGGTTTAAGACCTATAATTCACCCCTCCACTTT. Translated, it gives CASSQFRGRFKTYNSPLHF.

This clonotype appeared a few times. In nucleotides, the CDR3 is TGTGCCAGCAGCTCCACCCCCGACAGCCTTGAAGCTTTCTTT. This codes for CASSSTPDSLEAFF. This chain links TRBV7-9 with TRBJ1-1, with D perhaps TRBD1 (5 bases). The germline CDR1 and CDR2 sequences are SEHNR and FQNEAQ (reference sequence). V was trimmed by 4 bases and J by 7 bases, leaving 16 bases between them. The CDR3 length is 14 residues.

This clonotype occurred a few times. The CDR3 is CASSPGFPSYNEQFF. DNA of the CDR3: TGTGCCAGTAGTCCGGGATTCCCCTCCTACAATGAGCAGTTCTTC. The chain carries TRBV19 and TRBJ2-1; D perhaps matches TRBD2 (5 bases). V lost 5 bases and J lost 0, with 11 bases in between. CDR1 LNHDA and CDR2 SQIVND come from the germline V gene (reference sequence). This CDR3 has 15 residues.

This clonotype has just a few counts. The rearrangement joins TRBV12-3 or TRBV12-4 to TRBJ2-1, with D possibly TRBD2 on 5 matching bases. V was trimmed by 7 bases and J by 10 bases, leaving 14 bases between them. There are 12 residues in the CDR3. DNA for the CDR3: TGTGCCAGCACCATCGTAGGGAGCGAGCAGTTCTTC. It specifies CASTIVGSEQFF.

This clonotype has a handful of counts. This chain joins TRBV6-2 or TRBV6-3 and TRBJ1-1; perhaps TRBD1 as D (5 bases). The ends were cut back, 2 bases at V and 2 bases at J, with 15 bases in the middle. The CDR3 covers 16 residues. Germline values: CDR1 MNHEY, CDR2 SVGEGT. In DNA form, the CDR3 reads TGTGCCAGCAGTTACGGAGGGCCAGGGACTAACACTGAAGCTTTCTTT. Translating gives CASSYGGPGTNTEAFF.

The chain has TRBV27 and TRBJ1-4, with 7 nucleotides matching TRBD1. Per germline, CDR1 MNHEY and CDR2 SMNVEV (reference sequence). The CDR3 length is 15 residues. The V and J ends lost 4 bases and 8 bases, in that order; junction bases with no gene match: 10. As DNA, the CDR3 is TGTGCCAGCAGTTCCCGGACAGGACGGTGGGAAAAACTGTTTTTT. It specifies CASSSRTGRWEKLFF.

CDR3 nucleotide sequence: TGTGCCAGCAGTGATTGGACAGGGATGTACGAGCAGTACTTC. The encoded protein is CASSDWTGMYEQYF. The J gene is TRBJ2-7, the V gene TRBV6-1; 8 nucleotides line up with TRBD1. Per the germline V gene, CDR1 is MNHNS and CDR2 is SASEGT. The CDR3 runs to 14 residues. Unmatched junction bases numbered 5, after V lost 3 bases and J lost 4 bases.

CDR3 protein: CASSFQAPYEQYF. Here the CDR3 DNA reads TGTGCCAGCAGCTTCCAAGCGCCCTACGAGCAGTACTTC. The chain uses TRBV7-2 and TRBJ2-7; no definite D call. Between the trimmed V and J ends, which lost 3 bases and 2 bases, there was a span of 8 bases. The CDR3 has 13 amino acids. CDR1 SGHTA and CDR2 FQGNSA come from the germline V gene.

This clonotype occurred many times. This chain uses TRBV5-1 with TRBJ2-7; D might be TRBD1 (6 bases). The ends were cut back, 0 bases at V and 0 bases at J, with 16 bases in the middle. Germline V CDR1 and CDR2: SGHRS, YFSETQ. This CDR3 has 17 amino acids. For the CDR3, the DNA is TGCGCCAGCAGCTTGGCCGTCACAGGGATCAGCTCCTACGAGCAGTACTTC. Residues: CASSLAVTGISSYEQYF.

This clonotype came up many times. This chain uses TRBV29-1 with TRBJ1-1; D remains unclear. Germline V gene data show CDR1 as SQVTM and CDR2 as ANQGSEA. Trimming took off 4 bases at V and 2 bases at J, with 8 bases between the two ends. The CDR3 covers 12 residues. CDR3 amino acids: CSVGQRNTEAFF. The CDR3 DNA sequence: TGCAGCGTTGGCCAGAGAAACACTGAAGCTTTCTTT. Full variable domain (outside the CDR3, taken from reference TRBV29-1 and TRBJ1-1): SAVISQKPSRDICQRGTSLTIQCQVDSQVTMMFWYRQQPGQSLTLIATANQGSEATYESGFVIDKFPISRPNLTFSTLTVSNMSPEDSSIYLCSVGQRNTEAFFGQGTRLTVV.

This chain uses TRBV5-6 with TRBJ1-2, with 8 bases identical to TRBD1. V lost 5 bases and J lost 6; bases outside the gene matches: 6. The CDR3 is 13 residues long. Germline-derived CDR1 and CDR2 are SGHDT and YYEEEE. The CDR3 DNA follows: TGTGCCAGCAGACCGACAGGGGATGATGGCTACACCTTC. Translation: CASRPTGDDGYTF.

The chain recombines TRBV27 with TRBJ1-5; D is possibly TRBD1 (5 bases). Germline V gene data show CDR1 as MNHEY and CDR2 as SMNVEV (reference sequence). The CDR3 totals 15 residues. Trimming removed 7 bases from V and 7 bases from J, with 20 bases in between. The CDR3 reads CASKPTAPGEQPQHF. CDR3 DNA: TGTGCCAGCAAACCGACAGCCCCCGGGGAACAGCCCCAGCATTTT.

This chain uses TRBV6-1 with TRBJ2-7; the match to TRBD1 covers 8 bases. V was clipped by 3 bases and J by 6 bases; unmatched bases: 16. This CDR3 has 17 amino acids. Germline CDR1 is MNHNS and CDR2 is SASEGT. As DNA, the CDR3 is TGTGCCAGCAGTGACCCCCCGGGCAGGGGGCGAGTTGGCGAGCAGTACTTC. Protein: CASSDPPGRGRVGEQYF.

This clonotype was recorded a few times. The chain couples TRBV7-6 to TRBJ1-6, with 7 bases identical to TRBD1. This CDR3 is built from 16 residues. V shed 0 bases and J 2 bases; nucleotides not matched to a gene: 1. Germline CDR1 reads SGHVS; CDR2 reads FNYEAQ. This CDR3 is CASSLATGAYNSPLHF. CDR3 nucleotides: TGTGCCAGCAGCTTAGCTACAGGGGCCTATAATTCACCCCTCCACTTT.

The genes are TRBV7-9 and TRBJ2-7, with D tentatively TRBD1 (5 bases). V lost 10 bases to trimming and J lost 6 bases, with 10 bases between them. The length of the CDR3 is 10 residues. Germline CDR1 is SEHNR and CDR2 is FQNEAQ (reference sequence). The CDR3 is CATYGAEQYF. For the CDR3, the DNA is TGTGCCACCTATGGGGCCGAGCAGTACTTC.

The chain joins TRBV7-2 to TRBJ1-6, with D unclear. Per the germline V gene, CDR1 is SGHTA and CDR2 is FQGNSA. V was pared by 2 bases and J by 7 bases, with 9 bases between. The CDR3 sequence is 14 residues long. CDR3 amino acids: CASSLTGFNSPLHF. The CDR3, as DNA: TGTGCCAGCAGCTTAACCGGATTCAATTCACCCCTCCACTTT.

There are a few counts of this clonotype. The V gene is TRBV6-6, the J gene TRBJ2-2; D is perhaps TRBD2 (6 bases). The V gene's germline CDR1 is MNHNY and CDR2 SVGAGI (reference sequence). CDR3 size: 20 residues. V was clipped by 0 bases and J by 0 bases, with 20 bases between them. CDR3 protein: CASSYSGVPVRGTNTGELFF. The CDR3 DNA reads as TGTGCCAGCAGTTACTCCGGGGTCCCGGTTCGGGGGACGAACACCGGGGAGCTGTTTTTT.

The chain joins TRBV7-6 to TRBJ1-1; D not resolved. The CDR3 has 13 amino acids. The germline V and J ends were trimmed by 0 bases and 10 bases, with 12 bases remaining between them. Per the germline V gene, CDR1 is SGHVS and CDR2 is FNYEAQ. The CDR3 region has the DNA TGTGCCAGCAGCTTAGCGAGGAGGGAGAGAGCTTTCTTT. Translated: CASSLARRERAFF.

J is TRBJ1-2 and V is TRBV2, with D unclear. V was pared by 0 bases and J by 3 bases, with 11 bases between. The CDR3 consists of 15 residues. Germline V gives CDR1 SNHLY, CDR2 FYNNEI. This CDR3 is CASSEAADMYYGYTF. DNA for the CDR3: TGTGCCAGCAGTGAAGCAGCGGATATGTACTATGGCTACACCTTC.